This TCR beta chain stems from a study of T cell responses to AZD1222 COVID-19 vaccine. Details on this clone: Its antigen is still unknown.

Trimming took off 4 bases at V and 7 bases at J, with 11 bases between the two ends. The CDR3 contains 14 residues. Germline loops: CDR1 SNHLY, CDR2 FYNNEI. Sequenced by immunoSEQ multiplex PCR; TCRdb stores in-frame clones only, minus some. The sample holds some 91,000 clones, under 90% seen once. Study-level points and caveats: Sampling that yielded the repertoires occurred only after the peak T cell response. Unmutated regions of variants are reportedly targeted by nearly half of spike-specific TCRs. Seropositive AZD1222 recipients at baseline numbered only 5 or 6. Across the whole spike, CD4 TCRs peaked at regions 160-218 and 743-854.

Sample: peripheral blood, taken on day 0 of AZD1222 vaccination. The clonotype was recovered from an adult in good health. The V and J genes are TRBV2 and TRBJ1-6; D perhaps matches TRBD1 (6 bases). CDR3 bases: TGTGCCAGCAGTGTAGGGCAGGGGAATTCACCCCTCCACTTT. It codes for CASSVGQGNSPLHF.